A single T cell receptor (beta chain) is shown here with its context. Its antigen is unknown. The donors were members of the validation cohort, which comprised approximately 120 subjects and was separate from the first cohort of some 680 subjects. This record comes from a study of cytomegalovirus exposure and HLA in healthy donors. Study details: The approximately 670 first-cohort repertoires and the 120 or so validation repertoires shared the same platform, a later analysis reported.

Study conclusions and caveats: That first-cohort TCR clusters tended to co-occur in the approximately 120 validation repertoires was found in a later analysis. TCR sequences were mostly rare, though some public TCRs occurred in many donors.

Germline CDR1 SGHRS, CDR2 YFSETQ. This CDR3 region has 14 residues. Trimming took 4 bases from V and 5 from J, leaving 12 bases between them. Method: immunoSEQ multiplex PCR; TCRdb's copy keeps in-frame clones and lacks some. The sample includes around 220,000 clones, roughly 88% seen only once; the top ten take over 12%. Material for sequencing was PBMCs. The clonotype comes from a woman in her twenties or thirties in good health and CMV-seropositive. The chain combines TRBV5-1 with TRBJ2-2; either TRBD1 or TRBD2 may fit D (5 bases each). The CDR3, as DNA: TGCGCCAGCAGCGCGGGTGCAGGGACCGGGGAGCTGTTTTTT. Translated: CASSAGAGTGELFF.